The 32 T cell receptor beta chains in this list originate from one sample, sequenced in a study of STAT3 mutations in large granular lymphocyte leukemia. Findings of the study overall: At least one immunodominant TCR beta clonotype appeared in every T-cell large granular lymphocyte leukemia patient.

No antigen has been identified for these receptors. TCRdb keeps only in-frame clones here, not all; method: immunoSEQ multiplex PCR. In the table there are tens of thousands of clones, 80% to 85% of which are singletons. Sequencing used PBMCs. The receptors come from a human donor with T large granular lymphocyte leukemia. Some clones in this sample may be carry-over from other donors' samples.

To note about this clone: Other DNA sequences in this specimen translate into the identical CDR3. This sequence joins TRBV5-1 and TRBJ1-6; 8 bases match TRBD1. The trim removed 0 bases at V and 10 bases at J, leaving 3 bases unmatched. Germline loops: CDR1 SGHRS, CDR2 YFSETQ. The CDR3 runs to 14 residues. The CDR3 sequence: CASSLGQGMSPLHF. In DNA form, the CDR3 reads TGCGCCAGCAGCTTGGGACAGGGGATGTCACCCCTCCACTTT.

The V and J genes are TRBV5-4 and TRBJ2-2; tentative D call: TRBD1 (5 bases). The V end lost 6 bases, the J end lost 4 bases, and 16 bases lay between the germline ends. The CDR3 length is 15 residues. Germline CDR1 is SGHNT and CDR2 is YYREEE (reference sequence). The CDR3 region is CASTNLQGRTGELFF. In DNA form, the CDR3 reads TGTGCCAGCACCAACCTTCAGGGTCGCACCGGGGAGCTGTTTTTT.

This chain links TRBV5-1 with TRBJ2-1, with 7 bases lining up with TRBD2. The CDR3 is 15 amino acids. The V gene end was trimmed by 4 bases and the J gene end by 3 bases; junction bases not matched to a gene: 7. From germline, CDR1 is SGHRS and CDR2 YFSETQ. The CDR3: CASSGGTTFYNEQFF. The CDR3 DNA is TGCGCCAGCAGCGGGGGGACTACCTTCTACAATGAGCAGTTCTTC. The full variable domain, with the rest looked up from reference TRBV5-1 and TRBJ2-1, is KAGVTQTPRYLIKTRGQQVTLSCSPISGHRSVSWYQQTPGQGLQFLFEYFSETQRNKGNFPGRFSGRQFSNSRSEMNVSTLELGDSALYLCASSGGTTFYNEQFFGPGTRLTVL.

The rearrangement links TRBV29-1 to TRBJ2-7; 7 bases align to TRBD1. The V segment lost 6 bases and the J segment 3 bases; nucleotides outside the gene matches: 8. There are 13 residues in the CDR3. CDR1 is SQVTM and CDR2 is ANQGSEA in the germline V gene. The chain's CDR3 is CSVSTGTDYEQYF. CDR3 bases: TGCAGCGTCTCGACAGGGACGGACTACGAGCAGTACTTC.

The rearrangement uses TRBV19 and TRBJ1-5; 10 nucleotides align to TRBD1. The ends lost 1 base at V and 4 bases at J; junction bases unmatched: 4. This CDR3 is 16 amino acids long. From germline, CDR1 is LNHDA and CDR2 SQIVND (reference sequence). DNA of the CDR3: TGTGCCAGTAGTATAGGGGACAGGGGTTGGAATCAGCCCCAGCATTTT. This translates into CASSIGDRGWNQPQHF.

J is TRBJ1-1 and V is TRBV13; no clear D gene. Trimming pared 4 bases from V and 2 bases from J, leaving 8 bases between. Per germline, CDR1 PRHDT and CDR2 FYEKMQ (reference sequence). The CDR3 has 13 residues. The CDR3 DNA reads TGTGCCAGCAGCTGGGATTTTAACACTGAAGCTTTCTTT. Its translation is CASSWDFNTEAFF.

V usage is TRBV5-1 and J usage is TRBJ2-5; D call uncertain. Germline V CDR1 and CDR2: SGHRS, YFSETQ. The CDR3 spans 13 residues. V was clipped by 4 bases and J by 0 bases, with 7 bases between them. The CDR3 is CASSPGHQETQYF. In nucleotides, the CDR3 is TGCGCCAGCAGCCCCGGTCACCAAGAGACCCAGTACTTC. The entire variable domain, with the rest obtained from reference TRBV5-1 and TRBJ2-5, is as follows: KAGVTQTPRYLIKTRGQQVTLSCSPISGHRSVSWYQQTPGQGLQFLFEYFSETQRNKGNFPGRFSGRQFSNSRSEMNVSTLELGDSALYLCASSPGHQETQYFGPGTRLLVL.

The chain joins TRBV4-3 to TRBJ2-1, with D possibly TRBD2 on 6 matching bases. The CDR3 contains 14 residues. V lost 8 bases and J lost 9, with 20 bases in between. Germline V lookup: CDR1 LGHNA, CDR2 YSLEER. CDR3 in amino acids: CASAGGLVLSEQFF. The CDR3 nucleotides are TGCGCCAGCGCCGGGGGACTGGTCCTTTCTGAGCAGTTCTTC.

The V call is TRBV13, the J call TRBJ1-3, with D tentatively TRBD1 (5 bases). This CDR3 is 15 amino acids long. The germline CDR1 and CDR2 sequences are PRHDT and FYEKMQ (reference sequence). V lost 3 bases to trimming and J lost 0 bases, with 9 bases between them. Here the CDR3 DNA reads TGTGCCAGCAGCTTTCAGGGCAACTCTGGAAACACCATATATTTT. Protein product: CASSFQGNSGNTIYF. Full variable domain (outside the CDR3, taken from reference TRBV13 and TRBJ1-3): AAGVIQSPRHLIKEKRETATLKCYPIPRHDTVYWYQQGPGQDPQFLISFYEKMQSDKGSIPDRFSAQQFSDYHSELNMSSLELGDSALYFCASSFQGNSGNTIYFGEGSWLTVV.

This sequence joins TRBV27 and TRBJ1-6; D is unresolved. V lost 1 base to trimming and J lost 8 bases, with 9 bases between them. CDR1 and CDR2 from the germline V gene are MNHEY and SMNVEV (reference sequence). The length of the CDR3 is 14 residues. This chain's CDR3 is CASSLLGPDSPLHF. DNA of the CDR3: TGTGCCAGCAGTTTATTAGGCCCCGATTCACCCCTCCACTTT.

This chain joins TRBV18 and TRBJ2-7; D call uncertain. Germline lookup yields CDR1 KGHSH and CDR2 LQKENI. V shed 8 bases and J shed 2 bases, with 10 bases lying between them. The CDR3 has 12 residues. The CDR3: CASRIPPYEQYF. In DNA form, the CDR3 reads TGTGCCAGCCGAATACCCCCCTACGAGCAGTACTTC.

The chain carries TRBV9 and TRBJ1-2, with 8 nucleotides matching TRBD1. The junction had 3 bases not matched to a gene; V was cut back by 0 bases and J by 8 bases. CDR3 length equals 13 residues. The germline V gene has CDR1 SGDLS and CDR2 YYNGEE. This CDR3 reads CASSVGNRGGYTF. The CDR3 region has the DNA TGTGCCAGCAGCGTAGGAAACAGGGGGGGCTACACCTTC. Variable domain in full (rest from reference TRBV9 and TRBJ1-2): DSGVTQTPKHLITATGQRVTLRCSPRSGDLSVYWYQQSLDQGLQFLIQYYNGEERAKGNILERFSAQQFPDLHSELNLSSLELGDSALYFCASSVGNRGGYTFGSGTRLTVV.

The chain joins TRBV7-9 to TRBJ1-2, with 7 bases that match TRBD1. The germline V gene encodes CDR1 SEHNR and CDR2 FQNEAQ (reference sequence). This CDR3 has 13 residues. V lost 4 bases to trimming and J lost 7 bases; unmatched junction nucleotides: 6. In DNA, the CDR3 is TGTGCCAGCAGCTCGGAGACAGGGATTGGCTACACCTTC. Its protein product is CASSSETGIGYTF.

This chain links TRBV9 with TRBJ2-7; the match to TRBD2 covers 8 bases. Germline lookup yields CDR1 SGDLS and CDR2 YYNGEE. V was clipped by 5 bases and J by 5 bases; unmatched bases: 15. This CDR3 has 16 amino acids. CDR3 coding DNA: TGTGCCAGCAGTCCTAGGCGGGGGGCGCGACCAGACGAGCAGTACTTC. Residues: CASSPRRGARPDEQYF.

This sequence joins TRBV4-3 and TRBJ2-7; 11 bases line up with TRBD2. CDR3 length: 17 residues. Germline values: CDR1 LGHNA, CDR2 YSLEER. V lost 0 bases, J lost 3 bases, and 7 bases stayed unmatched. Here the CDR3 reads CASSQDALAGGHYEQYF. Here the CDR3 DNA reads TGCGCCAGCAGCCAAGATGCCCTAGCGGGGGGCCACTACGAGCAGTACTTC.

This clone was observed a few times. The V call is TRBV10-3, the J call TRBJ2-5; D is undetermined. This CDR3 has 14 residues. Trimming cost V 4 bases and J 4 bases, with 13 bases left between them. The germline gives CDR1 ENHRY, CDR2 SYGVKD. In nucleotides, the CDR3 is TGTGCCATCAGTGGTGGGGTTCCAGGAGAGACCCAGTACTTC. It specifies CAISGGVPGETQYF.

In this sample, this clone turned up a few times. V and J are TRBV7-2 and TRBJ1-2; tentative D call: TRBD1 (5 bases). The V and J ends lost 0 bases and 4 bases respectively, with 18 bases between them. The CDR3 spans 17 residues. Germline CDR1 is SGHTA and CDR2 is FQGNSA. DNA for the CDR3: TGTGCCAGCAGCTTAGCGGCGGTGGGGCAGTCGGGCTATGGCTACACCTTC. It encodes CASSLAAVGQSGYGYTF.

The chain employs TRBV10-3 and TRBJ2-3; D is ambiguous. Germline V gives CDR1 ENHRY, CDR2 SYGVKD. The CDR3 extends over 13 amino acids. The germline V and J ends were trimmed by 7 bases and 4 bases, with 12 bases remaining between them. The CDR3 loop reads CAINGSPADTQYF. The CDR3 DNA sequence: TGTGCCATCAACGGGTCACCGGCAGATACGCAGTATTTT.

This clone was seen a few times. J is TRBJ1-4 and V is TRBV2; D is uncertain. The CDR3 contains 13 residues. Germline V gives CDR1 SNHLY, CDR2 FYNNEI. Trimming took 9 bases from V and 10 from J, leaving 18 bases between them. The CDR3 bases are TGTGCCAGTACACCGGACGGCTCAGGAAAACTGTTTTTT. Residues: CASTPDGSGKLFF.

This clone has just one count. The V and J genes are TRBV6-5 and TRBJ2-1; TRBD2 might be the D (7 bases). Germline CDR1 MNHEY, CDR2 SVGAGI. Trimming shortened V by 7 bases and J by 7 bases, and 14 bases separated the two germline ends. CDR3 size: 13 residues. For the CDR3, the DNA is TGTGCCAGCAAGGAGGGGGGGCGGAATGAGCAGTTCTTC. This sequence encodes CASKEGGRNEQFF.

This clone appeared a few times. The chain is built from TRBV5-5 and TRBJ2-7; 8 bases agree with TRBD2. CDR1 and CDR2 (germline): SGHKS, YYEKEE (reference sequence). Trimming took 7 bases from V and 4 from J; bases not matched to a gene: 7. This CDR3 has 13 amino acids. CDR3 protein: CASFGGVPYEQYF. CDR3 nucleotides: TGTGCCAGCTTCGGGGGGGTCCCTTACGAGCAGTACTTC.

There are a few counts of this clone. The genes are TRBV28 and TRBJ1-2, with 10 nucleotides matching TRBD1. This CDR3 is built from 17 residues. Germline trimming cut 4 bases from V and 4 bases from J; bases unmatched to any gene: 12. The germline V gene encodes CDR1 MDHEN and CDR2 SYDVKM. CDR3 DNA sequence: TGTGCCAGCAGTTATACGGGACAGGGGTATAGGATCTATGGCTACACCTTC. This sequence encodes CASSYTGQGYRIYGYTF.

This clone appeared a single time. V and J are TRBV18 and TRBJ1-5; possible D gene TRBD1, 5 bases. Trimming took off 3 bases at V and 2 bases at J, with 8 bases between the two ends. Germline V gives CDR1 KGHSH, CDR2 LQKENI. This CDR3 region has 14 residues. DNA for the CDR3: TGTGCCAGCTCACCGGGGGGTGGCAATCAGCCCCAGCATTTT. Translated: CASSPGGGNQPQHF.

The V and J genes are TRBV11-2 and TRBJ1-5; D perhaps matches TRBD1 (6 bases). Trimming removed 6 bases at V and 4 bases at J, with 13 bases between. Looked up from germline, CDR1 is SGHAT and CDR2 is FQNNGV. CDR3 length: 14 residues. The CDR3: CASSPTGMNQPQHF. In nucleotides, the CDR3 is TGTGCCAGCAGTCCCACAGGGATGAATCAGCCCCAGCATTTT.

This chain uses TRBV5-4 with TRBJ2-5; 11 bases match TRBD2. The V segment lost 3 bases and the J segment 5 bases; nucleotides outside the gene matches: 12. The germline CDR1 and CDR2 sequences are SGHNT and YYREEE (reference sequence). The CDR3 totals 17 residues. CDR3 residues: CASSSRLAGLLSETQYF. The CDR3 region has the DNA TGTGCCAGCAGCTCCAGACTAGCGGGGCTTTTGAGTGAGACCCAGTACTTC.

This chain connects TRBV25-1 to TRBJ1-6, with D possibly matching TRBD1 (5 bases). V shed 3 bases and J shed 4 bases, with 10 bases lying between them. Germline V gives CDR1 MGHDK, CDR2 SYGVNS. The CDR3 has 15 residues. CDR3 sequence (DNA): TGTGCCAGCAGTGATGCCGGGACTTATAATTCACCCCTCCACTTT. Residues: CASSDAGTYNSPLHF.

The chain couples TRBV4-3 to TRBJ1-2, with D possibly TRBD1 on 6 matching bases. CDR1 and CDR2 (germline): LGHNA, YSLEER. CDR3 length: 16 amino acids. Trimming removed 1 base at V and 4 bases at J, with 16 bases between. Here the CDR3 reads CASSQGEGDFFYGYTF. For the CDR3, the DNA is TGCGCCAGCAGCCAAGGGGAGGGGGATTTCTTCTATGGCTACACCTTC.

J is TRBJ2-1 and V is TRBV5-4; no reliable D call. Per germline, CDR1 SGHNT and CDR2 YYREEE (reference sequence). Trimming took 4 bases from V and 2 from J, leaving 10 bases between them. The CDR3 totals 14 residues. The CDR3 region is CASSLSATYNEQFF. CDR3 DNA: TGTGCCAGCAGCCTGTCGGCGACCTACAATGAGCAGTTCTTC.

The V call is TRBV28, the J call TRBJ2-7; possible D gene TRBD1, 6 bases. V gave up 2 bases and J gave up 3 bases, with 11 bases separating them. Germline V gene data show CDR1 as MDHEN and CDR2 as SYDVKM. This CDR3 region has 14 residues. CDR3 DNA: TGTGCCAGCAGTTTAGGTGGGGGCCTCTACGAGCAGTACTTC. Its translation is CASSLGGGLYEQYF.

This clone was picked up a small number of times. The rearrangement links TRBV11-2 to TRBJ2-3; no clear D. Between the trimmed V and J ends, which lost 2 bases and 4 bases, there was a span of 10 bases. This CDR3 is 14 amino acids long. Germline V gives CDR1 SGHAT, CDR2 FQNNGV. The DNA for the CDR3 is TGTGCCAGCAGCTTATCAAGTGTTCCAGATACGCAGTATTTT. It is translated as CASSLSSVPDTQYF.

The chain carries TRBV19 and TRBJ1-5; TRBD1 is a possible D gene (6 bases). This CDR3 comprises 16 residues. V lost 5 bases, J lost 4 bases, and 18 bases lay in between. Germline assignment: CDR1 LNHDA and CDR2 SQIVND (reference sequence). The CDR3 sequence: CASSLGLRGFNQPQHF. The CDR3 DNA follows: TGTGCCAGTAGTCTGGGACTTAGGGGGTTTAATCAGCCCCAGCATTTT.

The chain carries TRBV10-3 and TRBJ2-3, with D possibly TRBD2 on 6 matching bases. Trimming took 2 bases from V and 4 from J, leaving 22 bases between them. The germline V gene encodes CDR1 ENHRY and CDR2 SYGVKD. The CDR3 consists of 18 residues. This chain's CDR3 is CAISERDRTSGFSDTQYF. The CDR3 bases are TGTGCCATCAGTGAGAGGGACCGGACCAGCGGGTTCTCAGATACGCAGTATTTT.